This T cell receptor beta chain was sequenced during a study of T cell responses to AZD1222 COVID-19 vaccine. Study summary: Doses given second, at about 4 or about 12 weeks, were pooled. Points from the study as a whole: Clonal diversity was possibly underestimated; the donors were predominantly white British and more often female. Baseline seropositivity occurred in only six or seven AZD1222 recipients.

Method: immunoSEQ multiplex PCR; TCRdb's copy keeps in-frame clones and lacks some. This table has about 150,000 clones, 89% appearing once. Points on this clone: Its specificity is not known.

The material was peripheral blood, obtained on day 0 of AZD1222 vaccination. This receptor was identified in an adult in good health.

The CDR3: CASSLQGNTGELFF. For the CDR3, the DNA is TGTGCCAGCTCACTACAGGGAAACACCGGGGAGCTGTTTTTT. The V and J genes are TRBV18 and TRBJ2-2, with a possible D match to TRBD1 (6 bases). Germline V CDR1 and CDR2: KGHSH, LQKENI. V gave up 4 bases and J gave up 2 bases, with 8 bases separating them. The CDR3 loop spans 14 amino acids.